This TCR beta chain was retrieved from a study of cytomegalovirus exposure and HLA in healthy donors. Points from the study as a whole: Researchers counted roughly 160 TCR beta chains as cytomegalovirus-associated.

This table comes from immunoSEQ multiplex PCR, and its TCRdb copy is limited to in-frame clones, with some not included. The repertoire holds about 120,000 clones, with under 90% as singletons. Regarding this clone: Its antigen is as yet unknown.

What was sequenced was PBMCs. The TCR comes from a woman in her twenties or thirties in good health and CMV-seronegative.

CDR3 coding DNA: TGTGCCAGCAGCGTCCTGAGGGCGGGGGGGCCGGCTGGAAACATTCAGTACTTC. Its protein is CASSVLRAGGPAGNIQYF. The chain carries TRBV7-2 and TRBJ2-4, with TRBD2 matching 9 bases. V dropped 5 bases and J dropped 6; count of bases not matched to a gene: 17. There are 18 residues in the CDR3. Germline assignment: CDR1 SGHTA and CDR2 FQGNSA.